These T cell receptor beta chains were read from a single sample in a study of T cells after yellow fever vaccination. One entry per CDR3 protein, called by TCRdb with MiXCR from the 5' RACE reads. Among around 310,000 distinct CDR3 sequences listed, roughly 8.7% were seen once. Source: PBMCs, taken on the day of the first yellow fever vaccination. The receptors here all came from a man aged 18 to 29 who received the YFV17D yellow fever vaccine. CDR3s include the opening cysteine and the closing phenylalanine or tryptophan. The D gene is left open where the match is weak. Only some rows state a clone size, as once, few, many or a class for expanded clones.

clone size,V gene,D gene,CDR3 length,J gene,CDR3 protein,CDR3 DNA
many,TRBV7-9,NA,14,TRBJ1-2,CASSPRQENYGYTF,TGTGCCAGCAGCCCTCGACAGGAAAACTATGGCTACACCTTC
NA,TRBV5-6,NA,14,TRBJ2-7,CASNVRSLSYEQYF,TGTGCCAGCAACGTAAGAAGCTTATCCTACGAGCAGTACTTC
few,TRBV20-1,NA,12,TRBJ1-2,CSAPRPYYGYTF,TGCAGTGCTCCCCGGCCATACTATGGCTACACCTTC
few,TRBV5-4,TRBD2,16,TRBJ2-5,CASSLSWAGGGETQYF,TGTGCCAGCAGCTTGTCTTGGGCGGGGGGGGGCGAGACCCAGTACTTC
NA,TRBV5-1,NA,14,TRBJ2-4,CASSFSGGNDIQYF,TGCGCCAGCAGCTTCTCCGGGGGTAACGACATTCAGTACTTC
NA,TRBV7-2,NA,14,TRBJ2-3,CASRPGLPGHTQYF,TGTGCCAGCAGACCCGGACTACCGGGGCATACGCAGTATTTT
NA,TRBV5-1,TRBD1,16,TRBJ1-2,CASSWDPVGQGDGYTF,TGCGCCAGCAGCTGGGACCCGGTAGGACAGGGCGATGGCTACACCTTC
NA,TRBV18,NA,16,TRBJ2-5,CASSPLNSPIQETQYF,TGTGCCAGCTCACCGTTGAACAGTCCGATCCAAGAGACCCAGTACTTC
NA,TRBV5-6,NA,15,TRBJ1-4,CASSLPGSINEKLFF,TGTGCCAGCAGCTTGCCCGGGTCGATTAATGAAAAACTGTTTTTT
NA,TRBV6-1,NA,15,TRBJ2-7,CASSLGRAGPLGQYF,TGTGCCAGCAGTCTTGGTAGGGCAGGCCCATTGGGGCAGTACTTC
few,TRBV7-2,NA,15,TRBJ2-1,CASSLPRGSHNEQFF,TGTGCCAGCAGCTTACCGCGGGGAAGTCACAATGAGCAGTTCTTC
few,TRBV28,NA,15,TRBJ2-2,CASSFPGANTGELFF,TGTGCCAGCAGTTTCCCCGGGGCCAACACCGGGGAGCTGTTTTTT
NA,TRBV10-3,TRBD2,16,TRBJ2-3,CAISSTSGGGADTQYF,TGTGCCATCAGTTCCACTAGCGGGGGGGGCGCAGATACGCAGTATTTT
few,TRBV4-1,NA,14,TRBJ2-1,CASRRYLAFNEQFF,TGCGCCAGCCGCCGATATCTGGCCTTTAATGAGCAGTTCTTC
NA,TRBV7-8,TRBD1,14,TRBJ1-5,CASSLVQGSQPQHF,TGTGCCAGCAGCTTAGTACAGGGGAGTCAGCCCCAGCATTTT
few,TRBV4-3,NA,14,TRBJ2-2,CASSQDLRGGELFF,TGCGCCAGCAGCCAAGATCTGAGGGGCGGGGAGCTGTTTTTT
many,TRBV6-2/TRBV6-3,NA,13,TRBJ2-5,CASTKTAQETQYF,TGTGCCAGCACAAAGACAGCCCAAGAGACCCAGTACTTC
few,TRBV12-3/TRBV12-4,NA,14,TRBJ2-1,CASSLARRDGEQFF,TGTGCCAGCAGTTTAGCGCGTCGGGATGGTGAGCAGTTCTTC
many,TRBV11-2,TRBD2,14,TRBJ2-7,CASTIGLASPVQYF,TGTGCCAGCACCATAGGACTAGCGTCTCCTGTGCAGTACTTC
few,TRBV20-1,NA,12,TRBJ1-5,CSALRGNQPQHF,TGCAGTGCCTTACGGGGGAATCAGCCCCAGCATTTT
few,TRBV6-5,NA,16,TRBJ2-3,CASSYSTTRSTDTQYF,TGTGCCAGCAGTTACTCGACGACAAGGAGCACAGATACGCAGTATTTT
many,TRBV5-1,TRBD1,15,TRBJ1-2,CASSPFGQGNYGYTF,TGCGCCAGCAGCCCATTCGGACAGGGCAACTATGGCTACACCTTC
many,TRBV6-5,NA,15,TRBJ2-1,CASSYNAGIYNEQFF,TGTGCCAGCAGTTACAACGCAGGCATCTACAATGAGCAGTTCTTC
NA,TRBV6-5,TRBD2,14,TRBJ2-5,CASSYSTSGETQYF,TGTGCCAGCAGTTACTCGACTAGCGGAGAGACCCAGTACTTC
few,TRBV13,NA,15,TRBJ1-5,CASSRAGVTGQPQHF,TGTGCCAGCAGCCGCGCAGGGGTTACTGGACAGCCCCAGCATTTT
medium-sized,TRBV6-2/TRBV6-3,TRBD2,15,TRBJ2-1,CASSYEVAGANEQFF,TGTGCCAGCAGTTACGAGGTAGCGGGGGCAAATGAGCAGTTCTTC
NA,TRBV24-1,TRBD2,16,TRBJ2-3,CATSDSSGGVSDTQYF,TGTGCCACCAGTGATTCTAGCGGGGGGGTTTCAGATACGCAGTATTTT
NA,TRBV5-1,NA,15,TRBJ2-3,CASRKQGEVTDTQYF,TGCGCCAGCAGAAAGCAGGGGGAGGTCACAGATACGCAGTATTTT